These 30 T cell receptor beta chains share one sample of origin, sequenced in a study of PD-1 blockade in classical Hodgkin lymphoma. The method was immunoSEQ multiplex PCR; TCRdb's version includes in-frame clones alone and lacks a portion of them. The table shows about 20,000 clones, with around 70% occurring only once. Every single patient, without exception, relapsed after autologous stem cell transplantation, and brentuximab vedotin exposure varied. This specimen was peripheral blood mononuclear cells (PBMCs), taken before the second cycle of nivolumab. The receptors shown here come from a human donor with classical Hodgkin lymphoma.

The V and J genes are TRBV19 and TRBJ2-2, with D possibly TRBD2 on 5 matching bases. CDR3 size: 15 residues. CDR1 is LNHDA and CDR2 is SQIVND in the germline V gene (reference sequence). The V gene lost 10 bases and the J gene lost 4 bases, with 19 bases spanning the gap. CDR3 in amino acids: CATPKRPEATGELFF. CDR3 sequence (DNA): TGTGCCACCCCTAAGCGGCCTGAGGCCACCGGGGAGCTGTTTTTT.

The chain combines TRBV6-5 with TRBJ1-2, with D tentatively TRBD1 (5 bases). CDR3 size: 13 residues. V gave up 5 bases and J gave up 4 bases, with 11 bases separating them. Germline CDR1 is MNHEY and CDR2 is SVGAGI. CDR3 protein: CASSQPGFYGYTF. DNA of the CDR3: TGTGCCAGCAGTCAACCAGGGTTCTATGGCTACACCTTC.

The rearrangement joins TRBV27 to TRBJ1-1, with 9 bases that match TRBD1. V trimming: 5 bases; J trimming: 3 bases; junction bases outside the gene matches: 4. The CDR3 loop spans 14 amino acids. CDR1 and CDR2 (germline): MNHEY, SMNVEV (reference sequence). The CDR3, as DNA: TGTGCCAGCAGTAACAGGGGGCGGGACACTGAAGCTTTCTTT. The encoded protein is CASSNRGRDTEAFF.

This chain links TRBV9 with TRBJ2-1, with D possibly TRBD1 on 5 matching bases. The CDR3 runs 14 residues. Per the germline V gene, CDR1 is SGDLS and CDR2 is YYNGEE. Trimming cost V 4 bases and J 4 bases, with 12 bases left between them. CDR3 loop: CASSLDRDYNEQFF. CDR3 bases: TGTGCCAGCAGCCTTGACAGAGATTACAATGAGCAGTTCTTC. Looking up the rest from reference TRBV9 and TRBJ2-1 gives the full variable domain: DSGVTQTPKHLITATGQRVTLRCSPRSGDLSVYWYQQSLDQGLQFLIQYYNGEERAKGNILERFSAQQFPDLHSELNLSSLELGDSALYFCASSLDRDYNEQFFGPGTRLTVL.

This rearrangement joins TRBV6-1 to TRBJ2-1; no definite D call. The CDR3 is made up of 15 amino acids. Trimming removed 2 bases at V and 3 bases at J, with 11 bases between. Germline loops: CDR1 MNHNS, CDR2 SASEGT. The CDR3 loop is CASSEIVQSYNEQFF. The CDR3 region has the DNA TGTGCCAGCAGTGAAATCGTACAGAGCTACAATGAGCAGTTCTTC.

The rearrangement joins TRBV2 to TRBJ2-3, with D unresolved. Germline CDR1 is SNHLY and CDR2 is FYNNEI. The CDR3 length is 12 residues. V dropped 2 bases and J dropped 6 bases, with 6 bases sitting between them. The CDR3: CASSEFTDTQYF. CDR3 nucleotide sequence: TGTGCCAGCAGTGAATTTACCGATACGCAGTATTTT.

This clone was counted a few times. The chain couples TRBV7-8 to TRBJ2-7; maybe TRBD1 (5 bases). V lost 0 bases, J lost 7 bases, and 10 bases lay in between. Germline assignment: CDR1 SGHVS and CDR2 FQNEAQ. This CDR3 has 13 amino acids. CDR3 residues: CASSLAGAHEQYF. Here the CDR3 DNA reads TGTGCCAGCAGCTTAGCAGGGGCGCATGAGCAGTACTTC.

The chain couples TRBV7-8 to TRBJ1-4; D not certain. The CDR3 runs 14 residues. Germline CDR1 reads SGHVS; CDR2 reads FQNEAQ. V lost 2 bases and J lost 0, with 4 bases in between. Written as DNA, the CDR3 is TGTGCCAGCAGCTTATATGCAACTAATGAAAAACTGTTTTTT. It encodes CASSLYATNEKLFF.

In its sample, this clone was seen once. The chain joins TRBV2 to TRBJ1-1; the D is unclear. Germline loops: CDR1 SNHLY, CDR2 FYNNEI. This CDR3 has 13 amino acids. Trimming left V 6 bases short and J 6 bases short, with 14 bases between. The CDR3 here is CASRVIYPPEAFF. The DNA for the CDR3 is TGTGCCAGCAGAGTGATCTATCCCCCTGAAGCTTTCTTT.

V gene TRBV29-1 combines with J gene TRBJ1-2; D might be TRBD1 (5 bases). Deletions cut 7 bases from V and 6 bases from J, with 15 bases between. CDR1 and CDR2 from the germline V gene are SQVTM and ANQGSEA. The CDR3 runs 12 residues. The CDR3 nucleotides read TGCAGCGGGGGGACGGGGGAGGATGGCTACACCTTC. It specifies CSGGTGEDGYTF.

The rearrangement links TRBV5-6 to TRBJ2-5; possible D gene TRBD1, 5 bases. CDR1 and CDR2 (germline): SGHDT, YYEEEE. The CDR3 runs 14 residues. Trimming left V 1 base short and J 5 bases short, with 12 bases between. CDR3 residues: CASSLKGLDETQYF. CDR3 bases: TGTGCCAGCAGCTTGAAGGGGCTGGACGAGACCCAGTACTTC.

In nucleotides, the CDR3 is TGTGCCAGCAGTCCCAGGACAGGGAATCAGCCCCAGCATTTT. It is translated as CASSPRTGNQPQHF. The chain uses TRBV6-6 and TRBJ1-5, with 8 bases aligning to TRBD1. CDR1 MNHNY and CDR2 SVGAGI come from the germline V gene (reference sequence). J gave up 4 bases and V 5 bases, and 4 bases lay outside the gene matches. This CDR3 contains 14 residues.

This clone was found once. This rearrangement joins TRBV21-1 to TRBJ2-2; the table calls TRBD1, which could not be checked here. TRBV21-1 is termed a pseudogene. This CDR3 has 15 residues. CDR3 region: CASSKVAGDTGELFF. The DNA of the CDR3 is TGTGCCAGCAGCAAAGTCGCAGGGGACACCGGGGAGCTGTTTTTT.

This clone was seen a single time. CDR3: CAISETGPYEQYF. CDR3 in DNA: TGTGCCATCAGTGAGACCGGGCCCTACGAGCAGTACTTC. The chain recombines TRBV10-3 with TRBJ2-7; D remains unclear. Germline CDR1 and CDR2: ENHRY and SYGVKD. Trimming left V 2 bases short and J 2 bases short, with 7 bases between. The CDR3 has 13 residues.

This chain joins TRBV7-7 and TRBJ2-6; D not resolved. The germline V gene has CDR1 SSHAT and CDR2 FNYEAQ (reference sequence). The CDR3 extends over 17 amino acids. Trimming pared 3 bases from V and 5 bases from J, leaving 17 bases between. CDR3 in amino acids: CASSFNRPQSRANVLTF. The CDR3 DNA reads TGTGCCAGCAGCTTTAATAGGCCACAAAGTCGGGCCAACGTCCTGACTTTC.

This clone turned up a few times. This CDR3 is CASSPFGQASYEQYF. CDR3 DNA: TGTGCCAGCTCACCCTTCGGGCAGGCTTCCTACGAGCAGTACTTC. The chain carries TRBV18 and TRBJ2-7; D gene ambiguous. CDR1 is KGHSH, CDR2 LQKENI, per germline. V lost 3 bases, J lost 1 base, and 13 bases lay in between. This CDR3 has 15 residues. The full variable domain, completed using reference TRBV18 and TRBJ2-7, is NAGVMQNPRHLVRRRGQEARLRCSPMKGHSHVYWYRQLPEEGLKFMVYLQKENIIDESGMPKERFSAEFPKEGPSILRIQQVVRGDSAAYFCASSPFGQASYEQYFGPGTRLTVT.

This clone was seen a single time. This chain uses TRBV19 with TRBJ2-7, with 11 bases aligning to TRBD1. V lost 5 bases to trimming and J lost 2 bases; unmatched junction nucleotides: 5. Germline CDR1 reads LNHDA; CDR2 reads SQIVND (reference sequence). The CDR3 is 15 residues long. CDR3 nucleotide sequence: TGTGCCAGTAGTGCTCGGGACAGGGGGGCCTACGAGCAGTACTTC. It translates to CASSARDRGAYEQYF.

This clone was picked up a small number of times. The genes are TRBV27 and TRBJ1-2; D might be TRBD1 (6 bases). The germline gives CDR1 MNHEY, CDR2 SMNVEV (reference sequence). Trimming took 3 bases from V and 2 from J, leaving 16 bases between them. The CDR3 has 16 amino acids. The CDR3 sequence is CASSFIVRGGNYGYTF. DNA for the CDR3: TGTGCCAGCAGTTTCATCGTCAGGGGAGGGAACTATGGCTACACCTTC.

This chain joins TRBV29-1 and TRBJ1-1, with a possible D match to TRBD1 (5 bases). V was pared by 6 bases and J by 4 bases, with 15 bases between. This CDR3 contains 13 residues. Germline V gene sequence: CDR1 SQVTM, CDR2 ANQGSEA. The CDR3 DNA sequence: TGCAGCGTGCGCCCGCAGGGAAGCACTGAAGCTTTCTTT. Its protein product is CSVRPQGSTEAFF. Full variable domain (remainder filled in from reference TRBV29-1 and TRBJ1-1): SAVISQKPSRDICQRGTSLTIQCQVDSQVTMMFWYRQQPGQSLTLIATANQGSEATYESGFVIDKFPISRPNLTFSTLTVSNMSPEDSSIYLCSVRPQGSTEAFFGQGTRLTVV.

This chain uses TRBV4-1 with TRBJ2-3; TRBD2 aligns across 7 bases. Germline trimming cut 0 bases from V and 0 bases from J; bases unmatched to any gene: 6. The CDR3 spans 17 residues. Germline CDR1 and CDR2: MGHRA and YSYEKL. The CDR3: CASSQERLAASTDTQYF. The CDR3 nucleotides are TGCGCCAGCAGCCAAGAACGACTAGCAGCTAGCACAGATACGCAGTATTTT.

The chain links TRBV6-1 to TRBJ2-2; no reliable D call. V was trimmed by 2 bases and J by 6 bases, leaving 7 bases between them. The germline CDR1 and CDR2 sequences are MNHNS and SASEGT. There are 13 residues in the CDR3. CDR3 DNA: TGTGCCAGCAGTGAATCCTTTTCCGGGGAGCTGTTTTTT. This codes for CASSESFSGELFF.

The gene calls are TRBV20-1 and TRBJ1-1; D not resolved. Trimming removed 1 base from V and 4 bases from J, with 4 bases in between. CDR1 and CDR2 (germline): DFQATT, SNEGSKA (reference sequence). CDR3 length: 11 amino acids. As DNA, the CDR3 is TGCAGTGCTAGAGGTCCCACTGAAGCTTTCTTT. It is translated as CSARGPTEAFF.

V is TRBV2 and J is TRBJ1-5; maybe TRBD1 (5 bases). From germline, CDR1 is SNHLY and CDR2 FYNNEI. The ends were cut back, 4 bases at V and 5 bases at J, with 12 bases in the middle. The CDR3 spans 14 residues. DNA of the CDR3: TGTGCCAGCAGTGTCAAGAGGGACTATCAGCCCCAGCATTTT. This gives the protein CASSVKRDYQPQHF.

This clone was recorded once. The V and J genes are TRBV27 and TRBJ1-4; D remains ambiguous. The germline V gene has CDR1 MNHEY and CDR2 SMNVEV (reference sequence). This CDR3 is built from 14 residues. Trimming stripped 4 bases from V and 7 bases from J, with 13 bases between. The CDR3 is CASSSLGPGEKLFF. The CDR3 nucleotides are TGTGCCAGCAGTTCTCTAGGGCCCGGTGAAAAACTGTTTTTT.

The gene calls are TRBV19 and TRBJ2-6; no firm D call. Deletions cut 1 base from V and 0 bases from J, with 10 bases between. Germline-derived CDR1 and CDR2 are LNHDA and SQIVND (reference sequence). This CDR3 contains 17 residues. Written as DNA, the CDR3 is TGTGCCAGTAGTATAGGTGTAGGATCCTCTGGGGCCAACGTCCTGACTTTC. Its protein is CASSIGVGSSGANVLTF.

This chain uses TRBV6-1 with TRBJ2-7, with TRBD1 matching over 7 bases. The germline V gene has CDR1 MNHNS and CDR2 SASEGT. The V gene end was trimmed by 5 bases and the J gene end by 1 base; junction bases not matched to a gene: 8. The CDR3 has 15 amino acids. CDR3 bases: TGTGCCAGCAGTTCTCGGACAGGTGGGTCCTACGAGCAGTACTTC. This encodes CASSSRTGGSYEQYF.

J is TRBJ2-3 and V is TRBV5-1, with TRBD2 identical over 7 bases. The CDR3 is 15 residues long. The germline gives CDR1 SGHRS, CDR2 YFSETQ. Losses at the gene ends were 4 bases for V and 4 bases for J; bases not matched to a gene: 9. CDR3 in amino acids: CASSAHGGSADTQYF. In DNA form, the CDR3 reads TGCGCCAGCAGCGCCCACGGCGGGAGTGCAGATACGCAGTATTTT.

A few counts support this clone. The V gene is TRBV18, the J gene TRBJ1-2; TRBD1 aligns across 8 bases. V shed 3 bases and J 5 bases; nucleotides not matched to a gene: 20. Germline CDR1 reads KGHSH; CDR2 reads LQKENI. CDR3 length: 19 residues. The CDR3 loop is CASSPTSRTGPQESYGYTF. The CDR3 DNA follows: TGTGCCAGCTCACCCACATCGAGGACAGGGCCCCAGGAGAGTTATGGCTACACCTTC.

This clone was found once. The chain combines TRBV18 with TRBJ2-3; the D gene could be TRBD1 or TRBD2 (5 bases each). The germline V gene has CDR1 KGHSH and CDR2 LQKENI. This CDR3 region has 16 residues. Trimming took 5 bases from V and 1 from J, leaving 16 bases between them. The CDR3 here is CASSKRRGTGTDTQYF. CDR3 DNA sequence: TGTGCCAGCTCAAAACGACGGGGCACTGGCACAGATACGCAGTATTTT.

This clone came up a few times. The CDR3 spells CASSLSRDVLFF. The DNA for the CDR3 is TGTGCCAGCAGTTTAAGCCGGGACGTGCTATTCTTC. V and J are TRBV28 and TRBJ2-1, with D perhaps assigned TRBD1 or TRBD2 (5 bases each). Germline loops: CDR1 MDHEN, CDR2 SYDVKM. The CDR3 consists of 12 residues. Trimming left V 2 bases short and J 16 bases short, with 15 bases between.